These 30 T cell receptor beta chains came from one sample sequenced in a study of blood T cell repertoires in COVID-19. The repertoire was sequenced with immunoSEQ multiplex PCR; TCRdb's copy has only in-frame clones and lacks some. The sample holds about 16,000 clones; 89% are singletons and the top ten take roughly 5.1%. The sequenced sample consisted of peripheral blood. All receptors come from a human donor in a cohort sampled during active COVID-19.

The rearrangement joins TRBV4-2 to TRBJ2-1; D call uncertain. V was cut by 4 bases and J by 0 bases, with 10 bases left in between. Germline V lookup: CDR1 LGHNA, CDR2 YNFKEQ. The CDR3 sequence is 15 residues long. The CDR3 DNA reads as TGTGCCAGCAGCCCCCTGGCTAGCTCCTACAATGAGCAGTTCTTC. This sequence encodes CASSPLASSYNEQFF.

The chain employs TRBV18 and TRBJ2-3, with D perhaps TRBD2 (8 bases). The CDR3 is 16 residues long. Trimming left V 3 bases short and J 6 bases short, with 19 bases between. CDR1 is KGHSH and CDR2 is LQKENI in the germline V gene. CDR3 sequence (DNA): TGTGCCAGCTCACCGAGTCGGACTAGCAGGGGGGATACGCAGTATTTT. Its translation: CASSPSRTSRGDTQYF. Full variable domain (rest looked up from reference TRBV18 and TRBJ2-3): NAGVMQNPRHLVRRRGQEARLRCSPMKGHSHVYWYRQLPEEGLKFMVYLQKENIIDESGMPKERFSAEFPKEGPSILRIQQVVRGDSAAYFCASSPSRTSRGDTQYFGPGTRLTVL.

The chain carries TRBV2 and TRBJ2-2; 14 bases fit TRBD2. Trimming cost V 3 bases and J 7 bases; bases outside gene matches: 13. The CDR3 runs 19 residues. Germline V gene lookup returns CDR1 SNHLY and CDR2 FYNNEI. CDR3 sequence reads: CASSDPLTSGRAQGGELFF. CDR3 nucleotides: TGTGCCAGCAGTGATCCCCTGACTAGCGGGAGGGCCCAAGGCGGGGAGCTGTTTTTT.

This clone has just a few counts. V is TRBV7-3 and J is TRBJ1-1; D is ambiguous. The CDR3 is 14 amino acids. V lost 4 bases, J lost 0 bases, and 9 bases lay in between. Germline V CDR1 and CDR2: SGHTA, FQGTGA. CDR3 sequence: CASSSAGMNTEAFF. In DNA form, the CDR3 reads TGTGCCAGCAGCTCCGCGGGGATGAACACTGAAGCTTTCTTT.

This clone was counted a single time. DNA for the CDR3: TGTGCCATTTCTTCGACAGGGCCGTATGGCTACACCTTC. It translates to CAISSTGPYGYTF. The chain recombines TRBV10-3 with TRBJ1-2, with 7 bases that match TRBD1. V trimming: 9 bases; J trimming: 5 bases; junction bases outside the gene matches: 9. This CDR3 region has 13 residues. CDR1 and CDR2 from the germline V gene are ENHRY and SYGVKD.

The chain has TRBV5-1 and TRBJ2-5, with D possibly being TRBD1 (6 bases). The CDR3 consists of 14 residues. V dropped 5 bases and J dropped 1 base, with 12 bases sitting between them. Germline-derived CDR1 and CDR2 are SGHRS and YFSETQ. CDR3 nucleotides: TGCGCCAGCAGAAAGGGACACCCCCAAGAGACCCAGTACTTC. Translated: CASRKGHPQETQYF.

CDR3 coding DNA: TGTGCCAGCAACCGACAGGGTAACACCGGGGAGCTGTTTTTT. The encoded protein is CASNRQGNTGELFF. The chain recombines TRBV6-5 with TRBJ2-2; 7 bases match TRBD1. V lost 7 bases, J lost 2 bases, and 4 bases stayed unmatched. Germline CDR1 reads MNHEY; CDR2 reads SVGAGI. The CDR3 runs 14 residues.

The chain is built from TRBV28 and TRBJ1-4; D gene ambiguous. V lost 7 bases to trimming and J lost 9 bases, with 18 bases between them. The V gene's germline CDR1 is MDHEN and CDR2 SYDVKM. This CDR3 comprises 14 residues. The CDR3 DNA reads TGTGCCAGCACGCTGACGGGAGGCACTAAAAAACTGTTTTTT. It codes for CASTLTGGTKKLFF.

This clone was recorded only once. V gene TRBV19 combines with J gene TRBJ1-5; maybe TRBD1 (5 bases). Trimming cost V 3 bases and J 2 bases, with 5 bases left between them. Germline CDR1 is LNHDA and CDR2 is SQIVND (reference sequence). The CDR3 has 13 amino acids. DNA of the CDR3: TGTGCCAGTAGTATCAGGGGCAATCAGCCCCAGCATTTT. It codes for CASSIRGNQPQHF.

This chain connects TRBV18 to TRBJ2-2; no definite D call. CDR1 is KGHSH and CDR2 is LQKENI in the germline V gene. This CDR3 has 13 amino acids. V was clipped by 4 bases and J by 8 bases, with 11 bases between them. Here the CDR3 reads CASSQTPMGELFF. CDR3 coding DNA: TGTGCCAGCTCACAGACTCCTATGGGGGAGCTGTTTTTT.

The chain carries TRBV10-3 and TRBJ2-2; 7 nucleotides agree with TRBD1. The CDR3 length is 13 residues. With V trimmed by 10 bases and J by 2 bases, 4 bases remained unmatched. Germline CDR1 is ENHRY and CDR2 is SYGVKD. The DNA for the CDR3 is TGTGCCACCGGGACAGCCAACACCGGGGAGCTGTTTTTT. Protein sequence: CATGTANTGELFF.

This chain joins TRBV6-5 and TRBJ2-5; no definite D call. The V gene lost 8 bases and the J gene lost 4 bases, with 17 bases spanning the gap. CDR3 length: 14 residues. The germline CDR1 and CDR2 sequences are MNHEY and SVGAGI. The CDR3 nucleotides read TGTGCCAGCCGTAGAAGACACCCCTCAGAGACCCAGTACTTC. Its protein product is CASRRRHPSETQYF.

This chain joins TRBV5-1 and TRBJ1-3; 9 bases agree with TRBD1. The CDR3 is 16 amino acids. V dropped 0 bases and J dropped 2; count of bases not matched to a gene: 3. Germline V CDR1 and CDR2: SGHRS, YFSETQ. For the CDR3, the DNA is TGCGCCAGCAGCTTGGAAGGGGACAGGGCTGGAAACACCATATATTTT. Translation gives CASSLEGDRAGNTIYF.

The J gene is TRBJ2-1, the V gene TRBV11-1; TRBD2 aligns across 13 bases. CDR1 SGHAT and CDR2 FQDESV come from the germline V gene (reference sequence). The CDR3 has 15 amino acids. J lost 8 bases, V lost 4 bases, and 5 bases had no gene match. Here the CDR3 DNA reads TGTGCCAGCAGCTCTTGGACTAGCGGGGGCGATGAGCAGTTCTTC. It is translated as CASSSWTSGGDEQFF.

This rearrangement joins TRBV7-6 to TRBJ1-6; tentatively, D is TRBD1 (5 bases). Trimming shortened V by 5 bases and J by 10 bases, and 18 bases separated the two germline ends. Germline lookup yields CDR1 SGHVS and CDR2 FNYEAQ. The CDR3 has 15 residues. The CDR3 nucleotides read TGTGCCAGCAGCCAGGGAGGGGAGACGAGCTCACCCCTCCACTTT. The encoded protein is CASSQGGETSSPLHF.

The V and J genes are TRBV4-2 and TRBJ2-7, with 11 positions matching TRBD2. The V segment lost 4 bases and the J segment 7 bases; nucleotides outside the gene matches: 9. The CDR3 is 15 residues long. The V gene's germline CDR1 is LGHNA and CDR2 YNFKEQ. The CDR3 protein is CASSRIAGGPREQYF. The CDR3, as DNA: TGTGCCAGCAGCCGTATAGCGGGAGGGCCGAGGGAGCAGTACTTC.

This chain uses TRBV28 with TRBJ1-1; TRBD1 is a possible D gene (6 bases). With 6 bases removed from V and 3 bases from J, the gap between germline ends came to 11 bases. The length of the CDR3 is 13 residues. Germline V CDR1 and CDR2: MDHEN, SYDVKM. CDR3 sequence reads: CASSPQGYTEAFF. DNA for the CDR3: TGTGCCAGCAGCCCCCAGGGGTACACTGAAGCTTTCTTT.

The J gene is TRBJ2-5, the V gene TRBV6-5; D is ambiguous. Trimming stripped 1 base from V and 7 bases from J, with 13 bases between. Germline V lookup: CDR1 MNHEY, CDR2 SVGAGI. The CDR3 consists of 14 residues. CDR3 in DNA: TGTGCCAGCAGTTACTTCGGCGAGGATGGGACCCAGTACTTC. Protein product: CASSYFGEDGTQYF.

The chain employs TRBV21-1 and TRBJ1-5; the table gives TRBD1 as D, unverified against the DNA. TRBV21-1 is termed a pseudogene. This CDR3 is built from 18 residues. CDR3 sequence reads: CASSVRDRVKSSNQPQHF. The CDR3 bases are TGTGCCAGCAGCGTCCGGGACAGGGTTAAAAGTAGCAATCAGCCCCAGCATTTT.

The chain employs TRBV3-1 (or the pseudogene TRBV3-2) and TRBJ2-5; a possible D gene is TRBD2 (6 bases). Germline V lookup: CDR1 LGHDT, CDR2 YNNKEL (reference sequence). The ends were cut back, 5 bases at V and 0 bases at J, with 16 bases in the middle. This CDR3 has 16 amino acids. The CDR3: CASSSHIRDYQETQYF. DNA for the CDR3: TGTGCCAGCAGCTCCCACATCCGGGACTACCAAGAGACCCAGTACTTC.

V gene TRBV27 combines with J gene TRBJ2-2, with 9 bases lining up with TRBD1. CDR1 and CDR2 from the germline V gene are MNHEY and SMNVEV (reference sequence). Trimming at V came to 3 bases and at J to 4 bases, leaving 9 bases not matched to a gene. This CDR3 comprises 17 residues. CDR3 sequence reads: CASSFSWTGVPTGELFF. CDR3 DNA sequence: TGTGCCAGCAGTTTCTCCTGGACAGGGGTCCCCACCGGGGAGCTGTTTTTT.

The gene calls are TRBV5-1 and TRBJ1-1, with 7 bases aligning to TRBD1. The germline V gene encodes CDR1 SGHRS and CDR2 YFSETQ. This CDR3 region has 16 residues. V was pared by 4 bases and J by 3 bases, with 12 bases of the junction left unmatched. This CDR3 reads CASSLGGAGLDTEAFF. CDR3 nucleotides: TGCGCCAGCAGCCTAGGGGGCGCCGGGTTGGACACTGAAGCTTTCTTT.

The chain is built from TRBV18 and TRBJ2-3; 8 bases line up with TRBD1. Germline-derived CDR1 and CDR2 are KGHSH and LQKENI. With 3 bases clipped from V and 6 bases from J, the junction kept 8 bases outside the gene matches. The CDR3 spans 15 residues. CDR3 sequence: CASSPGTGAVDTQYF. In nucleotides, the CDR3 is TGTGCCAGCTCACCTGGGACAGGAGCGGTTGATACGCAGTATTTT.

To note about this clone: One end of the junction does not line up with germline, which may come from a read error. V and J are TRBV15 and TRBJ2-7, with 7 bases aligning to TRBD2. CDR1 LNHNV and CDR2 YYDKDF come from the germline V gene (reference sequence). The CDR3 covers 15 residues. This chain's CDR3 is CATSRDLSRDYGQYF. CDR3 DNA sequence: TGTGCCACCAGCAGAGATCTTAGCAGGGACTACGGGCAGTACTTC.

This sequence joins TRBV19 and TRBJ2-3; D might be TRBD2 (6 bases). Germline CDR1 LNHDA, CDR2 SQIVND (reference sequence). The V gene lost 1 base and the J gene lost 0 bases, with 14 bases spanning the gap. This CDR3 spans 17 amino acids. DNA of the CDR3: TGTGCCAGTAGTATAGGGGACGCGGGGACTAGCACAGATACGCAGTATTTT. Protein: CASSIGDAGTSTDTQYF.

The chain employs TRBV14 and TRBJ1-1, with D possibly matching TRBD1 (6 bases). Germline V gene lookup returns CDR1 SGHDN and CDR2 FVKESK. V was shortened by 4 bases and J by 1 base, with 10 bases between the two germline ends. This CDR3 is 14 amino acids long. In DNA form, the CDR3 reads TGTGCCAGCAGCCTACAGGGCTGGAACACTGAAGCTTTCTTT. Its protein product is CASSLQGWNTEAFF.

V and J are TRBV6-5 and TRBJ2-1; 9 bases match TRBD2. The CDR3 extends over 15 amino acids. Germline CDR1 MNHEY, CDR2 SVGAGI. V lost 8 bases and J lost 5; bases outside the gene matches: 10. The CDR3 here is CASGLGAGGHNEQFF. CDR3 DNA sequence: TGTGCCAGCGGGTTGGGAGCGGGAGGCCACAATGAGCAGTTCTTC.

The chain joins TRBV2 to TRBJ2-5; tentative D call: TRBD1 (6 bases). The CDR3 is made up of 12 amino acids. The V gene lost 6 bases and the J gene lost 9 bases, with 14 bases spanning the gap. CDR1 is SNHLY and CDR2 is FYNNEI in the germline V gene. This CDR3 is CASRDSWSAQYF. Here the CDR3 DNA reads TGTGCCAGCAGGGACAGCTGGTCGGCCCAGTACTTC. Looking up the rest from reference TRBV2 and TRBJ2-5 gives the full variable domain: EPEVTQTPSHQVTQMGQEVILRCVPISNHLYFYWYRQILGQKVEFLVSFYNNEISEKSEIFDDQFSVERPDGSNFTLKIRSTKLEDSAMYFCASRDSWSAQYFGPGTRLLVL.

The rearrangement uses TRBV15 and TRBJ2-4; 9 positions agree with TRBD2. The germline CDR1 and CDR2 sequences are LNHNV and YYDKDF (reference sequence). V lost 6 bases and J lost 5; bases outside the gene matches: 5. The CDR3 is 14 amino acids. The CDR3: CATRREGVQNIQYF. Written as DNA, the CDR3 is TGTGCCACCAGGCGGGAGGGAGTCCAAAACATTCAGTACTTC.

The chain joins TRBV27 to TRBJ1-2; the D gene is possibly TRBD1 (5 bases). Trimming pared 4 bases from V and 4 bases from J, leaving 16 bases between. CDR1 MNHEY and CDR2 SMNVEV come from the germline V gene (reference sequence). The CDR3 length is 15 residues. This CDR3 is CASSSTGGVSYGYTF. CDR3 in DNA: TGTGCCAGCAGTTCAACCGGGGGGGTAAGCTATGGCTACACCTTC.